This is a list of T cell receptor beta chains from one sample in a study of blood T cell repertoires in COVID-19. Method: immunoSEQ multiplex PCR; TCRdb's copy keeps in-frame clones and lacks some. In the table there are some 150,000 clones, around nine tenths of which are singletons. The specimen was peripheral blood. The receptors were sampled from a human donor in a cohort sampled during active COVID-19. CDR3s leave out the opening cysteine and the closing phenylalanine or tryptophan. The D gene is left open where the match is weak.

v_call	j_call	d_call	cdr3_aa
TRBV5-4	TRBJ2-7	.	ASSPGERGYEQY
TRBV27	TRBJ1-3	TRBD1	ASSSGTGGIGGNTIY
TRBV6-6	TRBJ2-1	TRBD1	ASSPGTGGSEQF
TRBV3-1/TRBV3-2	TRBJ1-2	.	ASSQEVGGGYGYT
TRBV27	TRBJ1-5	.	ASSLGQLNQPQH
TRBV7-9	TRBJ2-1	TRBD1	ASSSGQGAYNEQF
TRBV27	TRBJ2-7	TRBD1	ASSPTGYYEQY
TRBV13	TRBJ1-1	.	ASSLVRSVDKNTEAF
TRBV30	TRBJ2-2	.	AWSKTGANTGELF
TRBV19	TRBJ1-4	.	ASRPEATNEKLF
TRBV7-9	TRBJ2-1	.	ASSFSKGWDFSNEQF
TRBV3-1/TRBV3-2	TRBJ2-6	.	ASSQEWGAGANVLT
TRBV5-5	TRBJ2-3	TRBD1	ASSFSRQGSTDTQY
TRBV5-1	TRBJ2-1	TRBD2	ASSPAVTSGRLYNEQF
TRBV20-1	TRBJ1-1	TRBD1	SASKPGGTNTEAF
TRBV19	TRBJ1-5	TRBD1	ASSIDRGGNQPQH
TRBV7-9	TRBJ2-1	.	ASSPSPGNIPSYNEQF
TRBV9	TRBJ2-3	TRBD1	ASSQTHSTGTGTGWETDTQY
TRBV6-1	TRBJ2-6	TRBD1	ASSEPPRGLHSGFLSSGANVLT
TRBV4-1	TRBJ2-7	.	ASSPSGGRTYEQY
TRBV7-2	TRBJ1-2	.	ASSFWGVNPGNGYT
TRBV7-2	TRBJ2-3	.	ASSSLGGRNTQY
TRBV4-2	TRBJ2-2	TRBD1	ASSQAPGGHTGELF
TRBV5-1	TRBJ1-1	TRBD1	ASSLEGEGAVAF
TRBV27	TRBJ2-1	TRBD2	ASSSGLAGGNEQF
TRBV27	TRBJ2-3	TRBD2	ASSLSASGGTDTQY
TRBV6-4	TRBJ2-3	TRBD2	ASKLVAGGTDTQY
TRBV7-9	TRBJ2-1	TRBD2	ASSHSGGGSSYNEQF
TRBV6-2/TRBV6-3	TRBJ2-2	TRBD1	ASSYSDRGPNTGELF
TRBV4-1	TRBJ2-7	.	ASSQKQTPEWEQY
TRBV9	TRBJ1-1	.	ASSPPGNTEAF
TRBV5-1	TRBJ2-3	.	ASSPEGTDTQY
TRBV5-6	TRBJ2-1	TRBD2	ASSPGLAGGWQF
TRBV29-1	TRBJ1-1	.	SVDRSRDPEAF
TRBV28	TRBJ2-7	TRBD1	ASSNRGKQY
TRBV11-3	TRBJ2-5	.	ASSLGQQETQY
TRBV19	TRBJ1-1	.	ASSMLGGLPEAF
TRBV2	TRBJ2-3	.	ASTGPGTQY
TRBV3-1/TRBV3-2	TRBJ1-5	.	ASSQDSVAGQPQH
TRBV6-5	TRBJ2-2	.	ASSLQGTGELF
TRBV6-1	TRBJ1-6	.	ASSEMRRTRLH
TRBV7-8	TRBJ2-3	TRBD2	ASSLVLAGGTDTQY
TRBV2	TRBJ1-4	.	ASSEALLGRNEKLF
TRBV19	TRBJ1-5	.	ASKRWEGNQPQH
TRBV6-5	TRBJ1-2	.	ASVQGDLGYT
TRBV4-1	TRBJ2-1	.	ASGRGFTYNEQF
TRBV19	TRBJ1-5	TRBD1	ASSMFSGGSQPQH
TRBV5-1	TRBJ2-1	TRBD2	ASSSSYSGGEHNEQF
TRBV27	TRBJ1-1	.	ASTAGGTEAF
TRBV7-8	TRBJ2-7	.	ASSPQAYEQY
TRBV29-1	TRBJ1-2	.	SVGQAEFYGYT
TRBV5-1	TRBJ2-7	.	ASSTDWSYEQY
TRBV18	TRBJ2-1	TRBD2	ASSETSGRINEQF